This passage covers 23 T cell receptor beta chains from one sample sequenced in a study of control samples from healthy donors and cancer patients. Produced via immunoSEQ multiplex PCR; TCRdb's table is partial and in-frame only. The sample carries roughly 76,000 clones, 93% recorded once. The sequenced material came from PBMCs. These receptors all come from a woman between 40 and 55 years old with lung cancer.

V is TRBV28 and J is TRBJ1-3; 10 bases line up with TRBD1. Germline V gives CDR1 MDHEN, CDR2 SYDVKM. V lost 7 bases to trimming and J lost 1 base; unmatched junction nucleotides: 7. The CDR3 length is 16 residues. The CDR3 DNA reads as TGTGCCAGCATGACAGGGGGCTACCTATCTGGAAACACCATATATTTT. This encodes CASMTGGYLSGNTIYF.

This chain joins TRBV6-2 or TRBV6-3 and TRBJ2-1; possible D gene TRBD2, 6 bases. Germline lookup yields CDR1 MNHEY and CDR2 SVGEGT. V was clipped by 7 bases and J by 4 bases, with 11 bases between them. The CDR3 is 13 amino acids. The CDR3 spells CASIPSGYNEQFF. DNA of the CDR3: TGTGCCAGCATCCCCAGCGGGTACAATGAGCAGTTCTTC.

The genes are TRBV11-3 and TRBJ2-5; 10 bases are shared with TRBD1. The CDR3 is 14 amino acids. The trim removed 1 base at V and 4 bases at J, leaving 0 bases unmatched. Per germline, CDR1 SGHNT and CDR2 YENEEA. The chain's CDR3 is CASSLGQGAETQYF. The CDR3 nucleotides read TGTGCCAGCAGCTTAGGACAGGGGGCAGAGACCCAGTACTTC.

CDR3 loop: CATSDRDTNEKLFF. Written as DNA, the CDR3 is TGTGCCACCAGTGACCGGGACACTAATGAAAAACTGTTTTTT. The chain combines TRBV24-1 with TRBJ1-4, with D tentatively TRBD1 (5 bases). Germline CDR1 and CDR2: KGHDR and SFDVKD. The length of the CDR3 is 14 residues. Trimming left V 4 bases short and J 2 bases short, with 7 bases between.

This clone was picked up one time. The rearrangement uses TRBV27 and TRBJ1-2, with no clear D. Trimming removed 3 bases at V and 5 bases at J, with 10 bases between. CDR1 MNHEY and CDR2 SMNVEV come from the germline V gene (reference sequence). The length of the CDR3 is 13 residues. This CDR3 reads CASSLGRSYGYTF. CDR3 nucleotide sequence: TGTGCCAGCAGTTTGGGCAGGAGTTATGGCTACACCTTC.

In DNA, the CDR3 is TGCGCCAGCAGCTCCAATGGGCAGGGGAACACCGGGGAGCTGTTTTTT. This translates into CASSSNGQGNTGELFF. This chain connects TRBV5-1 to TRBJ2-2; D may be TRBD1 (5 bases). Germline CDR1 is SGHRS and CDR2 is YFSETQ. CDR3 length equals 16 residues. Between the trimmed V and J ends, which lost 3 bases and 1 base, there was a span of 13 bases.

The V and J genes are TRBV7-6 and TRBJ2-5; TRBD1 matches 11 bases. Germline V gives CDR1 SGHVS, CDR2 FNYEAQ. CDR3 length: 15 amino acids. The V segment lost 6 bases and the J segment 5 bases; nucleotides outside the gene matches: 8. CDR3 sequence: CASSPGTGGWETQYF. The CDR3 DNA reads as TGTGCCAGCAGTCCAGGGACAGGGGGGTGGGAGACCCAGTACTTC.

The chain has TRBV2 and TRBJ1-2, with 10 bases identical to TRBD1. The germline gives CDR1 SNHLY, CDR2 FYNNEI. The ends lost 5 bases at V and 2 bases at J; junction bases unmatched: 8. The CDR3 extends over 16 amino acids. The DNA of the CDR3 is TGTGCCAGCAGTCGGACAGGGGGGGAATTAAACTATGGCTACACCTTC. It encodes CASSRTGGELNYGYTF.

The chain links TRBV15 to TRBJ2-5, with 8 bases fitting TRBD1. V lost 0 bases, J lost 7 bases, and 16 bases stayed unmatched. Germline CDR1 reads LNHNV; CDR2 reads YYDKDF (reference sequence). This CDR3 is 18 amino acids long. Here the CDR3 DNA reads TGTGCCACCAGCAGAGAGAGGGTAGGGACAGGAATACTTAGGACCCAGTACTTC. Its translation is CATSRERVGTGILRTQYF. The full variable domain, with the rest looked up from reference TRBV15 and TRBJ2-5, is DAMVIQNPRYQVTQFGKPVTLSCSQTLNHNVMYWYQQKSSQAPKLLFHYYDKDFNNEADTPDNFQSRRPNTSFCFLDIRSPGLGDTAMYLCATSRERVGTGILRTQYFGPGTRLLVL.

The chain couples TRBV25-1 to TRBJ1-3; D ambiguous. The germline CDR1 and CDR2 sequences are MGHDK and SYGVNS. Trimming stripped 6 bases from V and 2 bases from J, with 17 bases between. CDR3 length: 16 amino acids. In DNA, the CDR3 is TGTGCCAGCAGCATCGCCGCGGGGAGGACTGGAAACACCATATATTTT. As protein: CASSIAAGRTGNTIYF.

CDR3 sequence reads: CASRRREDTEAFF. The CDR3 DNA is TGTGCCAGCAGACGCAGGGAGGACACTGAAGCTTTCTTT. V gene TRBV6-5 combines with J gene TRBJ1-1, with a weak D call TRBD1 (5 bases). The CDR3 loop spans 13 amino acids. Trimming took 6 bases from V and 3 from J, leaving 11 bases between them. CDR1 MNHEY and CDR2 SVGAGI come from the germline V gene.

The chain is built from TRBV27 and TRBJ2-6; D remains unclear. The CDR3 spans 15 residues. Germline V gives CDR1 MNHEY, CDR2 SMNVEV (reference sequence). Between the trimmed V and J ends, which lost 1 base and 4 bases, there was a span of 8 bases. In DNA form, the CDR3 reads TGTGCCAGCAGTTTATTTCCGCCGGGGGCCAACGTCCTGACTTTC. Protein: CASSLFPPGANVLTF.

This sequence joins TRBV6-5 and TRBJ1-3; D is ambiguous. This CDR3 region has 15 residues. The V end lost 6 bases, the J end lost 0 bases, and 12 bases lay between the germline ends. Germline V gene lookup returns CDR1 MNHEY and CDR2 SVGAGI. The CDR3 loop is CASSLDSSSGNTIYF. CDR3 nucleotide sequence: TGTGCCAGCAGCCTCGACTCGAGCTCTGGAAACACCATATATTTT.

The chain employs TRBV5-1 and TRBJ1-4, with TRBD1 identical over 7 bases. This CDR3 is 13 amino acids long. V was pared by 3 bases and J by 4 bases, with 0 bases of the junction left unmatched. CDR1 SGHRS and CDR2 YFSETQ come from the germline V gene. The CDR3 DNA is TGCGCCAGCAGCTGGGACAGTAATGAAAAACTGTTTTTT. Translated, it gives CASSWDSNEKLFF.

This chain joins TRBV4-1 and TRBJ1-2; a possible D gene is TRBD1 (5 bases). This CDR3 has 14 residues. CDR1 and CDR2 from the germline V gene are MGHRA and YSYEKL. V lost 1 base, J lost 5 bases, and 11 bases lay in between. The CDR3 sequence is CASSQGQGGYGYTF. In nucleotides, the CDR3 is TGCGCCAGCAGCCAAGGGCAGGGTGGGTATGGCTACACCTTC.

This chain uses TRBV12-5 with TRBJ1-2, with D perhaps TRBD1 (5 bases). The V gene's germline CDR1 is LGHNT and CDR2 FRNRAP. The CDR3 is 13 amino acids. Trimming removed 6 bases from V and 2 bases from J, with 10 bases in between. In DNA form, the CDR3 reads TGTGCTAGTGGGAGCAGGGCGAACTATGGCTACACCTTC. Protein: CASGSRANYGYTF.

The V call is TRBV7-9, the J call TRBJ2-3, with 12 bases fitting TRBD2. The CDR3 spans 15 residues. With 3 bases clipped from V and 6 bases from J, the junction kept 4 bases outside the gene matches. Per germline, CDR1 SEHNR and CDR2 FQNEAQ (reference sequence). In DNA form, the CDR3 reads TGTGCCAGCAGCTTGACTAGCGGGGGAAAGGATACGCAGTATTTT. It encodes CASSLTSGGKDTQYF.

V and J are TRBV11-2 and TRBJ1-3, with unresolved D. CDR1 is SGHAT and CDR2 is FQNNGV in the germline V gene. V gave up 3 bases and J gave up 0 bases, with 9 bases separating them. The CDR3 runs 15 residues. The CDR3 reads CASSLNPSSGNTIYF. CDR3 DNA sequence: TGTGCCAGCAGCTTGAACCCGAGCTCTGGAAACACCATATATTTT.

This chain joins TRBV27 and TRBJ1-5; 8 nucleotides line up with TRBD1. The CDR3 sequence is 15 residues long. Germline V gene lookup returns CDR1 MNHEY and CDR2 SMNVEV (reference sequence). Losses at the gene ends were 5 bases for V and 11 bases for J; bases not matched to a gene: 14. The CDR3 region has the DNA TGTGCCAGCAGTCCCGCTGGGACAGGCCGTAGGGCCCAGCATTTT. Its protein product is CASSPAGTGRRAQHF.

This clone was seen more than once but under ten times. The J gene is TRBJ2-2, the V gene TRBV7-9, with D unclear. Trimming left V 6 bases short and J 2 bases short, with 10 bases between. Germline values: CDR1 SEHNR, CDR2 FQNEAQ (reference sequence). The CDR3 covers 14 residues. The CDR3 DNA follows: TGTGCCAGCAGTCGCCAAACTAACACCGGGGAGCTGTTTTTT. Amino acid sequence: CASSRQTNTGELFF.

Only one count was recorded for this clone. The chain is built from TRBV7-8 and TRBJ2-7, with a weak D call TRBD2 (6 bases). The CDR3 sequence is 14 residues long. Trimming left V 1 base short and J 3 bases short, with 10 bases between. Germline assignment: CDR1 SGHVS and CDR2 FQNEAQ. The chain's CDR3 is CASSLVGTVYEQYF. The CDR3 DNA sequence: TGTGCCAGCAGCTTAGTTGGGACTGTCTACGAGCAGTACTTC.

The V gene is TRBV28, the J gene TRBJ2-7; 10 nucleotides align to TRBD1. Trimming took 8 bases from V and 7 from J; bases not matched to a gene: 2. CDR3 length equals 11 residues. In germline, CDR1 is MDHEN, CDR2 SYDVKM. DNA of the CDR3: TGTGCCAGCCGGACAGGGGGTGAGCAGTACTTC. It translates to CASRTGGEQYF.

The rearrangement joins TRBV9 to TRBJ1-3; TRBD1 matches 12 bases. This CDR3 has 17 amino acids. CDR1 and CDR2 (germline): SGDLS, YYNGEE. With V trimmed by 0 bases and J by 3 bases, 4 bases remained unmatched. In nucleotides, the CDR3 is TGTGCCAGCAGCGTAGAGGGACAGGGGGCCTTTGGAAACACCATATATTTT. Its translation is CASSVEGQGAFGNTIYF.